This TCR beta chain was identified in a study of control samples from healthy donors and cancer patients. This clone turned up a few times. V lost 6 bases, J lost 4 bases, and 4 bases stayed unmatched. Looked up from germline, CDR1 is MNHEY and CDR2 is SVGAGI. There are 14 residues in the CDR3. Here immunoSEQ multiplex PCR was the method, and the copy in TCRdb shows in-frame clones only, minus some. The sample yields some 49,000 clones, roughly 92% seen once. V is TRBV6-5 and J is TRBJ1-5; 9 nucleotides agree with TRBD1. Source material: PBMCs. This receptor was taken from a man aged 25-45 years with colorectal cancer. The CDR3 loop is CASRGQGTNQPQHF. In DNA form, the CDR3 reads TGTGCCAGCAGGGGACAGGGTACGAATCAGCCCCAGCATTTT.